These 20 T cell receptor beta chains share one sample of origin, sequenced in a study of blood T cell repertoires in COVID-19. Assay: immunoSEQ multiplex PCR; the TCRdb copy retains only in-frame clones and omits some. The data contain 300,000 or so clones, roughly nine tenths of them singletons. Sample: peripheral blood. These receptors originate from a woman aged 25 to 39 with COVID-19, enrolled during active disease.

This clone has more than one count but fewer than ten. The chain carries TRBV6-2 or TRBV6-3 and TRBJ2-7, with D possibly being TRBD2 (6 bases). Germline CDR1 reads MNHEY; CDR2 reads SVGEGT. CDR3 length equals 13 residues. Trimming left V 6 bases short and J 2 bases short, with 11 bases between. The chain's CDR3 is CASSELAPYEQYF. CDR3 nucleotides: TGTGCCAGCAGCGAACTAGCTCCCTACGAGCAGTACTTC.

The chain carries TRBV27 and TRBJ2-1, with 11 bases that match TRBD1. V shed 2 bases and J 7 bases; nucleotides not matched to a gene: 10. CDR3 length equals 17 residues. Germline CDR1 is MNHEY and CDR2 is SMNVEV (reference sequence). The CDR3 nucleotides are TGTGCCAGCAGTTTAATTGTCGGACAGGGGGCGCCTAATGAGCAGTTCTTC. The encoded protein is CASSLIVGQGAPNEQFF.

The chain uses TRBV21-1 and TRBJ2-3; the table calls TRBD1, which could not be checked here. TRBV21-1 is annotated as a pseudogene. CDR3 length: 18 residues. The CDR3 spells CASSKSSPSGPCTDTQYF. The CDR3 DNA sequence: TGTGCCAGCAGCAAAAGTTCCCCCTCAGGGCCCTGCACAGATACGCAGTATTTT.

The genes are TRBV28 and TRBJ1-5; 7 positions agree with TRBD1. J was trimmed by 3 bases and V by 7 bases; bases with no gene match: 6. This CDR3 has 14 amino acids. Per the germline V gene, CDR1 is MDHEN and CDR2 is SYDVKM. CDR3 residues: CASTSGQINQPQHF. CDR3 in DNA: TGTGCCAGCACCTCGGGACAGATCAATCAGCCCCAGCATTTT.

The table lists this clone with a few counts. The gene calls are TRBV7-3 and TRBJ1-1; D is undetermined. V lost 1 base, J lost 1 base, and 7 bases lay in between. Germline assignment: CDR1 SGHTA and CDR2 FQGTGA. The CDR3 covers 14 residues. Here the CDR3 reads CASSLMGGNTEAFF. CDR3 sequence (DNA): TGTGCCAGCAGCTTAATGGGAGGGAACACTGAAGCTTTCTTT. The full variable domain, its missing parts supplied by reference TRBV7-3 and TRBJ1-1, is GAGVSQTPSNKVTEKGKYVELRCDPISGHTALYWYRQSLGQGPEFLIYFQGTGAADDSGLPNDRFFAVRPEGSVSTLKIQRTERGDSAVYLCASSLMGGNTEAFFGQGTRLTVV.

The chain combines TRBV6-1 with TRBJ1-2, with TRBD1 identical over 7 bases. CDR1 and CDR2 (germline): MNHNS, SASEGT. This CDR3 has 17 residues. J was trimmed by 4 bases and V by 4 bases; bases with no gene match: 15. CDR3 DNA: TGTGCCAGCAGTGCTCGACGACTACAGGGGCGCGGCTATGGCTACACCTTC. It encodes CASSARRLQGRGYGYTF.

This chain joins TRBV11-3 and TRBJ2-7; TRBD1 aligns across 9 bases. Germline CDR1 SGHNT, CDR2 YENEEA. The V segment lost 5 bases and the J segment 0 bases; nucleotides outside the gene matches: 5. This CDR3 has 15 amino acids. This chain's CDR3 is CASSPGQGSSYEQYF. CDR3 DNA: TGTGCCAGCAGCCCGGGACAGGGTAGCTCCTACGAGCAGTACTTC.

The rearrangement joins TRBV15 to TRBJ1-6; D call uncertain. The ends were cut back, 5 bases at V and 7 bases at J, with 15 bases in the middle. The germline gives CDR1 LNHNV, CDR2 YYDKDF (reference sequence). The CDR3 contains 15 residues. The CDR3 loop reads CATSPSRAGNSPLHF. Here the CDR3 DNA reads TGTGCCACCAGCCCTTCCCGGGCGGGGAATTCACCCCTCCACTTT.

The V gene is TRBV9, the J gene TRBJ1-1; no reliable D call. Germline V gene data show CDR1 as SGDLS and CDR2 as YYNGEE. CDR3 length: 15 residues. The V end was cut by 0 bases, the J end by 4 bases, with 13 bases between. CDR3: CASSVEGGLGTEAFF. Here the CDR3 DNA reads TGTGCCAGCAGCGTAGAAGGAGGGTTGGGCACTGAAGCTTTCTTT.

V is TRBV30 and J is TRBJ2-5; TRBD2 matches at 14 bases. J gave up 3 bases and V 2 bases, and 2 bases lay outside the gene matches. CDR1 is GTSNPN and CDR2 is SVGIG in the germline V gene (reference sequence). The CDR3 length is 15 residues. CDR3 DNA sequence: TGTGCCTGGAGTAAGGGACTAGCGGGAGAAGAGACCCAGTACTTC. Translation: CAWSKGLAGEETQYF.

The rearrangement uses TRBV7-3 and TRBJ2-7; tentative D call: TRBD2 (6 bases). V shed 6 bases and J shed 3 bases, with 12 bases lying between them. Germline V gene lookup returns CDR1 SGHTA and CDR2 FQGTGA. There are 13 residues in the CDR3. In DNA form, the CDR3 reads TGTGCCAGCAGTCCGACTAGAGACTACGAGCAGTACTTC. Its protein product is CASSPTRDYEQYF.

The chain links TRBV9 to TRBJ1-4, with a tentative D call TRBD1 (5 bases). Germline V gives CDR1 SGDLS, CDR2 YYNGEE. V lost 2 bases and J 6 bases, leaving 11 bases between the germline ends. The CDR3 sequence is 14 residues long. This chain's CDR3 is CASSVGDRYEKLFF. CDR3 in DNA: TGTGCCAGCAGCGTTGGAGACAGATATGAAAAACTGTTTTTT.

Here the CDR3 reads CASSIESSYNEQFF. The CDR3 DNA reads as TGTGCCAGTAGTATTGAGAGCTCCTACAATGAGCAGTTCTTC. The chain recombines TRBV19 with TRBJ2-1; D unclear. Looked up from germline, CDR1 is LNHDA and CDR2 is SQIVND (reference sequence). Deletions cut 3 bases from V and 0 bases from J, with 6 bases between. This CDR3 region has 14 residues. Full variable domain (remainder filled in from reference TRBV19 and TRBJ2-1): DGGITQSPKYLFRKEGQNVTLSCEQNLNHDAMYWYRQDPGQGLRLIYYSQIVNDFQKGDIAEGYSVSREKKESFPLTVTSAQKNPTAFYLCASSIESSYNEQFFGPGTRLTVL.

This sequence joins TRBV7-9 and TRBJ2-3, with TRBD1 matching over 7 bases. The V and J ends lost 4 bases and 3 bases, in that order; junction bases with no gene match: 7. Germline V CDR1 and CDR2: SEHNR, FQNEAQ (reference sequence). The CDR3 contains 15 residues. The DNA of the CDR3 is TGTGCCAGCAGCTCCCTACAGGGGCCTACAGATACGCAGTATTTT. Its protein product is CASSSLQGPTDTQYF.

The chain has TRBV7-9 and TRBJ1-6; 7 positions agree with TRBD1. The CDR3 has 14 residues. V dropped 8 bases and J dropped 7; count of bases not matched to a gene: 8. Germline CDR1 SEHNR, CDR2 FQNEAQ (reference sequence). CDR3: CASDTGVENSPLHF. Here the CDR3 DNA reads TGTGCCAGCGATACAGGGGTTGAGAATTCACCCCTCCACTTT.

The chain employs TRBV9 and TRBJ1-2, with 8 bases aligning to TRBD1. Trimming cost V 2 bases and J 1 base; bases outside gene matches: 1. This CDR3 spans 14 amino acids. Germline CDR1 reads SGDLS; CDR2 reads YYNGEE. CDR3 region: CASSVDRGNYGYTF. CDR3 coding DNA: TGTGCCAGCAGCGTCGACAGGGGTAACTATGGCTACACCTTC.

The chain couples TRBV30 to TRBJ1-4; perhaps TRBD1 as D (5 bases). Germline V gene lookup returns CDR1 GTSNPN and CDR2 SVGIG (reference sequence). V was trimmed by 0 bases and J by 10 bases, leaving 18 bases between them. The CDR3 is 15 residues long. CDR3 loop: CAWSVGGTAVAKLFF. The CDR3 region has the DNA TGTGCCTGGAGTGTTGGTGGGACTGCAGTCGCAAAACTGTTTTTT.

This clone was detected a few times. The V and J genes are TRBV30 and TRBJ2-1; 8 bases match TRBD2. The germline gives CDR1 GTSNPN, CDR2 SVGIG (reference sequence). V shed 3 bases, J shed 1 base, and the junction held 5 bases outside the gene matches. CDR3 length: 15 amino acids. The CDR3 here is CAWRRLAFSYNEQFF. The CDR3 nucleotides are TGTGCCTGGAGAAGACTAGCGTTTTCCTACAATGAGCAGTTCTTC.

CDR3 sequence reads: CASSEEAARGEAFF. CDR3 DNA: TGTGCCAGCAGTGAAGAAGCGGCTCGGGGTGAAGCTTTCTTT. The J gene is TRBJ1-1, the V gene TRBV6-1; the D is unclear. V lost 1 base to trimming and J lost 7 bases, with 13 bases between them. This CDR3 comprises 14 residues. Germline V gene data show CDR1 as MNHNS and CDR2 as SASEGT.

The chain's CDR3 is CASSYSAGNGYTF. In nucleotides, the CDR3 is TGTGCCAGCAGTTACTCCGCAGGGAATGGCTACACCTTC. The chain has TRBV6-5 and TRBJ1-2; possibly TRBD1 for D (5 bases). The CDR3 runs to 13 residues. Between the trimmed V and J ends, which lost 0 bases and 6 bases, there was a span of 8 bases. Germline V gives CDR1 MNHEY, CDR2 SVGAGI.